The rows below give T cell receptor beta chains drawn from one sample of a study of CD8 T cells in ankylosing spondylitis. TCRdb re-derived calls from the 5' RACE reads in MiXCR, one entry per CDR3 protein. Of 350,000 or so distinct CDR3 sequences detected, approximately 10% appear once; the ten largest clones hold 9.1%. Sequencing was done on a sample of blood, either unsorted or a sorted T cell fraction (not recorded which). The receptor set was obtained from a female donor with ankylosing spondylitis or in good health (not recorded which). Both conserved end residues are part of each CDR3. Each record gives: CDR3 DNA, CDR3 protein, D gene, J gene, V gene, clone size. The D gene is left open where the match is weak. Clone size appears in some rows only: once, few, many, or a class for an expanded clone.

TGTGCCAGCAGCTTCCAGCCCAGAAGCACAGATACGCAGTATTTT | CASSFQPRSTDTQYF | NA | TRBJ2-3 | TRBV7-2 | few
TGCAGCGTTGAAGGGACTAGCGGGGGGACAGATACGCAGTATTTT | CSVEGTSGGTDTQYF | TRBD2 | TRBJ2-3 | TRBV29-1 | many
TGTGCCAGTAGTCCTAGACTAGCGGGAGGCACCAATGAGCAGTTCTTC | CASSPRLAGGTNEQFF | TRBD2 | TRBJ2-1 | TRBV19 | NA
TGTGCCTGGAGTGTTTTGGGGAATCAGCCCCAGCATTTT | CAWSVLGNQPQHF | NA | TRBJ1-5 | TRBV30 | NA
TGTGCCAGCAGCTTAGCCCTAGCGGGAGCGGAAGAGCAGTACTTC | CASSLALAGAEEQYF | TRBD2 | TRBJ2-7 | TRBV7-9 | many
TGTGCCACCAGCAGAGATTGGGCCTCCGTAGGGCGAGCTTTCTTT | CATSRDWASVGRAFF | NA | TRBJ1-1 | TRBV15 | many
TGTGCCAGCAGCTTAGAGGGGTTAGCCAAAAACATTCAGTACTTC | CASSLEGLAKNIQYF | NA | TRBJ2-4 | TRBV7-2 | many
TGTGCCAGCAGGAAGGGGGCTATGGATCAGCCCCAGCATTTT | CASRKGAMDQPQHF | TRBD1 | TRBJ1-5 | TRBV28 | NA
TGCGCCAGCAGCCAAGATCGACAGGGGGCCGATGAGCAGTTCTTC | CASSQDRQGADEQFF | TRBD1 | TRBJ2-1 | TRBV4-1 | few
TGTGCCAGCAGCCCTCCCGGGGTAATAGCAGATACGCAGTATTTT | CASSPPGVIADTQYF | NA | TRBJ2-3 | TRBV7-8 | NA
TGTGCCAGCAGCCTCCCCTTAGGGAGGCGGGTCTTC | CASSLPLGRRVF | NA | TRBJ2-1 | TRBV7-2 | many
TGTGCCAGCAGTGAAGCCGGAATCAACCAAGAGACCCAGTACTTC | CASSEAGINQETQYF | NA | TRBJ2-5 | TRBV2 | many
TGTGCCAGCAGTCCCCAGGGTTGGAGGACAGATACGCAGTATTTT | CASSPQGWRTDTQYF | NA | TRBJ2-3 | TRBV7-9 | few
TGTGCCAGCACCCAAACGGCGGGAGTGAAAGGGGAGCAGTACTTC | CASTQTAGVKGEQYF | TRBD2 | TRBJ2-7 | TRBV11-2 | NA
TGTGCCAGCGGACGGGACAGCGCATCCTACGAGCAGTACTTC | CASGRDSASYEQYF | TRBD1 | TRBJ2-7 | TRBV2 | NA
TGTGCCTGCAGCCAGGGACGTACGAACACCGGGGAGCTGTTTTTT | CACSQGRTNTGELFF | NA | TRBJ2-2 | TRBV3-1 | NA
TGCGCCAGCAGCTTGGGTGGCCTCAGCTCCTACGAGCAGTACTTC | CASSLGGLSSYEQYF | NA | TRBJ2-7 | TRBV5-1 | many
TGCAGTGCTAGAGGGAGGGATTTGGTACGGGGCACAGATACGCAGTATTTT | CSARGRDLVRGTDTQYF | NA | TRBJ2-3 | TRBV20-1 | many
TGTGCCACCAGTACCCTCATCCCGGGCCTGGGCACAGATACGCAGTATTTT | CATSTLIPGLGTDTQYF | NA | TRBJ2-3 | TRBV15 | NA
TGTGCCAGCAGCCCACTTCAGGGAACGGAGACCCAGTACTTC | CASSPLQGTETQYF | NA | TRBJ2-5 | TRBV28 | few
TGTGCCAGCTCACCAAGGTCCCGACAGGGCTACACCTTC | CASSPRSRQGYTF | NA | TRBJ1-2 | TRBV18 | NA
TGTGCCAGCAGCCTTCGAACTAGCGGGAGTCACGATACGCAGTATTTT | CASSLRTSGSHDTQYF | TRBD2 | TRBJ2-3 | TRBV3-1 | once
TGTGCCAGCAGCTTACAGGGGGCTCCTGGGGATACGCAGTATTTT | CASSLQGAPGDTQYF | TRBD1 | TRBJ2-3 | TRBV5-5 | many
TGTGCCAGCAGTGACCCTTCACCGGGGCGCCAGCCCCAGCATTTT | CASSDPSPGRQPQHF | NA | TRBJ1-5 | TRBV28 | NA
TGCGCCAGCAGCCCGGGGGGGACTAGCGACTACGAGCAGTACTTC | CASSPGGTSDYEQYF | TRBD2 | TRBJ2-7 | TRBV5-1 | NA
TGTGCCAGCAAAAGGTTTCACCCTCAGCCCTACGAGCAGTACTTC | CASKRFHPQPYEQYF | NA | TRBJ2-7 | TRBV27 | NA
TGTGCCACCAGCAGAGAGCAAACCGGGGAGCTGTTTTTT | CATSREQTGELFF | NA | TRBJ2-2 | TRBV15 | many
TGTGCCAGCAGCTTTGGGCGGGATAGGACCCAGTACTTC | CASSFGRDRTQYF | NA | TRBJ2-5 | TRBV7-9 | few
TGCGCCAGCAGGGGACTAGCGGAGAGGGCCGGATTCAATGAGCAGTTCTTC | CASRGLAERAGFNEQFF | TRBD2 | TRBJ2-1 | TRBV5-1 | NA
TGTGCCAGCAGTTACTGGAGGGATAATCAGCCCCAGCATTTT | CASSYWRDNQPQHF | NA | TRBJ1-5 | TRBV6-2/TRBV6-3 | many
TGTGCCAGCAGCCCCATCTCTGGGGCCAACGTCCTGACTTTC | CASSPISGANVLTF | NA | TRBJ2-6 | TRBV7-8 | many
TGTGCCAGCAGCACCTCCGGGACAGGGGGTGGCTACACCTTC | CASSTSGTGGGYTF | TRBD1 | TRBJ1-2 | TRBV9 | many
TGTGCCAGCAGCTTACCCCTAGCGGGAGGCAATGAGCAGTTCTTC | CASSLPLAGGNEQFF | TRBD2 | TRBJ2-1 | TRBV7-2 | NA
TGCAGTGCCCCCGCCTGGGGGCCAGATACGCAGTATTTT | CSAPAWGPDTQYF | NA | TRBJ2-3 | TRBV20-1 | many
TGCGCCAGCAGCTTCGGGGACAGTCCCTACAATGAGCAGTTCTTC | CASSFGDSPYNEQFF | TRBD1 | TRBJ2-1 | TRBV5-1 | NA
TGCGCCAGCAGCCTCGCCAGCAGGGGCACAGATACGCAGTATTTT | CASSLASRGTDTQYF | NA | TRBJ2-3 | TRBV4-3 | NA
TGTGCCAGCGCATCTGGAGGGGCAGGCAATGAGCAGTTCTTC | CASASGGAGNEQFF | NA | TRBJ2-1 | TRBV27 | NA
TGTGCCACCAGCAGAGGGGGACAGGGAAAGGAACTGTTTTTT | CATSRGGQGKELFF | TRBD1 | TRBJ1-4 | TRBV15 | many
TGTGCCAGCAGTTACTGGGCAGCTGATAGCTCCTACGAGCAGTACTTC | CASSYWAADSSYEQYF | NA | TRBJ2-7 | TRBV6-5 | many
TGTGCCATCAGTGAGTCCGGGGGTAACATACAGACCCAGTACTTC | CAISESGGNIQTQYF | NA | TRBJ2-5 | TRBV10-3 | many
TGTGCCAGCAGCCAAGCGGGGAACGAGCAGTTCTTC | CASSQAGNEQFF | TRBD2 | TRBJ2-1 | TRBV6-5 | many
TGCAGCGTGGCCGGGACAGGGGTCCAAGAGACCCAGTACTTC | CSVAGTGVQETQYF | TRBD1 | TRBJ2-5 | TRBV29-1 | many